These 21 T cell receptor beta chains share one sample of origin, sequenced in a study of CD8+CD57+ T cells in acquired aplastic anemia. Genomic DNA constituted the template upon which TCR beta VDJ and CDR3 profiling was performed. MiXCR was run by TCRdb on the reads, yielding one entry per CDR3 protein. The table lists fewer than 200,000 distinct CDR3 sequences, about 60% of them singletons. Sequenced input: sorted CD4+, CD8+, or CD8+CD57+ T cells (not recorded which) from PBMCs. The receptors stem from a human donor in good health.

The rearrangement links TRBV10-1 to TRBJ1-5; D is unclear. Germline V gene lookup returns CDR1 WNHNN and CDR2 SYGVQD (reference sequence). With 6 bases removed from V and 1 base from J, the gap between germline ends came to 4 bases. This CDR3 is 12 amino acids long. The CDR3 region has the DNA TGCGCCAGCAGGGACAGCAATCAGCCCCAGCATTTT. Amino acids: CASRDSNQPQHF.

The rearrangement joins TRBV7-9 to TRBJ1-2; no clear D gene. Germline CDR1 SEHNR, CDR2 FQNEAQ (reference sequence). The CDR3 sequence is 15 residues long. Trimming removed 0 bases from V and 0 bases from J, with 8 bases in between. The CDR3 nucleotides read TGTGCCAGCAGCTTAGCTTACGGACCTAACTATGGCTACACCTTC. Translated: CASSLAYGPNYGYTF.

Only one count was recorded for this clonotype. This chain joins TRBV20-1 and TRBJ1-1; D unclear. This CDR3 contains 17 residues. V shed 0 bases and J shed 7 bases, with 24 bases lying between them. Germline assignment: CDR1 DFQATT and CDR2 SNEGSKA (reference sequence). CDR3 in amino acids: CSARDLFALEGVDEAFF. CDR3 DNA sequence: TGCAGTGCTAGAGATCTCTTCGCGTTAGAGGGAGTCGATGAAGCTTTCTTT.

This clonotype was counted many times. The genes are TRBV9 and TRBJ2-7, with D perhaps matching TRBD1 (5 bases). The V end lost 0 bases, the J end lost 6 bases, and 10 bases lay between the germline ends. This CDR3 spans 13 amino acids. CDR1 and CDR2 from the germline V gene are SGDLS and YYNGEE. DNA of the CDR3: TGTGCCAGCAGCGTAGCCAGTGACAGCGAGCAGTACTTC. Translated, it gives CASSVASDSEQYF.

This clonotype was recorded many times. This chain connects TRBV2 to TRBJ1-5; a possible D gene is TRBD1 (5 bases). The CDR3 loop spans 13 amino acids. CDR1 is SNHLY and CDR2 is FYNNEI in the germline V gene. Trimming stripped 6 bases from V and 7 bases from J, with 13 bases between. This chain's CDR3 is CASSIRGGQPQHF. Here the CDR3 DNA reads TGTGCCAGCAGCATCCGGGGCGGACAGCCCCAGCATTTT.

This rearrangement joins TRBV12-3 or TRBV12-4 to TRBJ2-7; D tentatively reads TRBD1 or TRBD2 (5 bases each). The CDR3 has 14 amino acids. The ends were cut back, 3 bases at V and 7 bases at J, with 16 bases in the middle. CDR3 coding DNA: TGTGCCAGCAGTTTTAGGGACCGCCGGCGGGAGCAGTACTTC. It yields the protein CASSFRDRRREQYF.

Concerning this clonotype itself: This CDR3 fails to terminate in the conserved phenylalanine or tryptophan, so it likely reflects a read error. J is TRBJ1-2 and V is TRBV24-1; 7 nucleotides match TRBD1. The V and J ends lost 5 bases and 1 base, in that order; junction bases with no gene match: 3. Germline CDR1 reads KGHDR; CDR2 reads SFDVKD. This CDR3 is 14 amino acids long. The CDR3 coding sequence is TGTGCCACCAGTGGCCGGGACAGTAACTATGGCTACACCCTC. Protein product: CATSGRDSNYGYTL.

The J gene is TRBJ2-1, the V gene TRBV7-3, with unresolved D. Looked up from germline, CDR1 is SGHTA and CDR2 is FQGTGA. The CDR3 length is 12 residues. Trimming removed 5 bases from V and 10 bases from J, with 12 bases in between. The CDR3 is CASSTQDQEQFF. The CDR3 bases are TGTGCCAGCAGCACCCAGGACCAGGAGCAGTTCTTC.

This chain connects TRBV10-3 to TRBJ2-5, with TRBD2 matching 7 bases. This CDR3 has 15 residues. Germline-derived CDR1 and CDR2 are ENHRY and SYGVKD. The V and J ends lost 0 bases and 1 base, in that order; junction bases with no gene match: 2. The CDR3 here is CAISESGGLQETQYF. Written as DNA, the CDR3 is TGTGCCATCAGTGAGTCGGGAGGGCTCCAAGAGACCCAGTACTTC.

This chain links TRBV30 with TRBJ1-1, with D maybe TRBD1 (6 bases). Trimming shortened V by 3 bases and J by 1 base, and 9 bases separated the two germline ends. Germline CDR1 is GTSNPN and CDR2 is SVGIG (reference sequence). The CDR3 spans 13 residues. The CDR3 sequence: CAWRAQGNTEAFF. In DNA form, the CDR3 reads TGTGCCTGGAGGGCACAGGGGAACACTGAAGCTTTCTTT.

As concerns this clonotype: This may come from a read error, since a much larger clone is one base off. V is TRBV25-1 and J is TRBJ1-1; D might be TRBD1 (6 bases). The CDR3 is made up of 14 amino acids. Germline V gene data show CDR1 as MGHDK and CDR2 as SYGVNS. CDR3 coding DNA: TGTGCCAGCAGTCCGGGGGCAGGGATCACTGGAGCTTTCTTT. This encodes CASSPGAGITGAFF.

This chain links TRBV19 with TRBJ2-7; D is unresolved. From germline, CDR1 is LNHDA and CDR2 SQIVND (reference sequence). CDR3 length: 13 amino acids. V gave up 5 bases and J gave up 3 bases, with 11 bases separating them. In nucleotides, the CDR3 is TGTGCCAGTAGTGATCCGGGCCTCTACGAGCAGTACTTC. Its translation is CASSDPGLYEQYF.

The sample holds one count of this clonotype. The chain has TRBV6-1 and TRBJ1-2; unclear D gene. This CDR3 comprises 14 residues. CDR1 is MNHNS, CDR2 SASEGT, per germline. V lost 1 base to trimming and J lost 3 bases, with 9 bases between them. CDR3 amino acids: CASSEEEGYYGYTF. The CDR3 DNA reads TGTGCCAGCAGTGAAGAGGAAGGGTACTATGGCTACACCTTC.

This clonotype is a singleton in its sample. Sequence at one end of the junction differs from germline and may be a read error. The genes are TRBV7-7 and TRBJ2-3; D gene ambiguous. Per germline, CDR1 SSHAT and CDR2 FNYEAQ (reference sequence). The CDR3 has 14 amino acids. The CDR3 DNA sequence: TGTGCTAGCAGCCCCTCAGGAATCACAGATACGCAGTATTTT. It encodes CASSPSGITDTQYF. Using reference TRBV7-7 and TRBJ2-3 for the parts outside the CDR3, the full variable domain is GAGVSQSPRYKVTKRGQDVTLRCDPISSHATLYWYQQALGQGPEFLTYFNYEAQPDKSGLPSDRFSAERPEGSISTLTIQRTEQRDSAMYRCASSPSGITDTQYFGPGTRLTVL.

The rearrangement uses TRBV5-1 and TRBJ1-2; D unresolved. There are 14 residues in the CDR3. The germline V gene encodes CDR1 SGHRS and CDR2 YFSETQ. V gave up 0 bases and J gave up 3 bases, with 9 bases separating them. The CDR3 nucleotides read TGCGCCAGCAGCTTGGCCCTCAATTACTATGGCTACACCTTC. Translating it yields CASSLALNYYGYTF.

This clonotype has only one observation. V and J are TRBV2 and TRBJ2-3; 11 bases are a match to TRBD2. V was pared by 7 bases and J by 2 bases, with 8 bases of the junction left unmatched. CDR3 length equals 16 residues. CDR1 SNHLY and CDR2 FYNNEI come from the germline V gene. The CDR3 DNA sequence: TGTGCCAGCACCTCCGGGACTAGCGGATACACAGATACGCAGTATTTT. This sequence encodes CASTSGTSGYTDTQYF.

This clonotype was observed at least ten times. The J gene is TRBJ2-3, the V gene TRBV6-1; 7 nucleotides line up with TRBD2. The CDR3 loop spans 16 amino acids. Germline V gene sequence: CDR1 MNHNS, CDR2 SASEGT. The J segment lost 5 bases and the V segment lost 6 bases, leaving 14 bases of the junction unmatched. Here the CDR3 reads CASSGLLATYGDTQYF. CDR3 nucleotides: TGTGCCAGCAGCGGACTACTAGCGACCTACGGAGATACGCAGTATTTT.

This chain links TRBV9 with TRBJ2-7; D unresolved. V was shortened by 0 bases and J by 0 bases, with 7 bases between the two germline ends. The CDR3 totals 14 residues. Germline V gene data show CDR1 as SGDLS and CDR2 as YYNGEE. The CDR3, as DNA: TGTGCCAGCAGCGTAGTCCCCTCCTCCTACGAGCAGTACTTC. This translates into CASSVVPSSYEQYF. Full variable domain (remainder filled in from reference TRBV9 and TRBJ2-7): DSGVTQTPKHLITATGQRVTLRCSPRSGDLSVYWYQQSLDQGLQFLIQYYNGEERAKGNILERFSAQQFPDLHSELNLSSLELGDSALYFCASSVVPSSYEQYFGPGTRLTVT.

The genes are TRBV5-1 and TRBJ2-1; 11 bases line up with TRBD2. CDR1 is SGHRS, CDR2 YFSETQ, per germline. V lost 5 bases to trimming and J lost 7 bases; unmatched junction nucleotides: 8. This CDR3 contains 15 residues. CDR3: CASSVVLAGANEQFF. CDR3 nucleotide sequence: TGCGCCAGCAGTGTGGTACTAGCGGGAGCGAATGAGCAGTTCTTC.

The rearrangement links TRBV19 to TRBJ2-7; tentatively, D is TRBD2 (6 bases). Germline V lookup: CDR1 LNHDA, CDR2 SQIVND (reference sequence). Trimming took off 4 bases at V and 4 bases at J, with 11 bases between the two ends. The CDR3 loop spans 13 amino acids. Here the CDR3 DNA reads TGTGCCAGTAGTAGGGGACTTTCTTACGAGCAGTACTTC. Encoded protein: CASSRGLSYEQYF.

The CDR3 DNA follows: TGTGCCAGCAGCTTATTCGGGACTAGCATTGATACGCAGTATTTT. The encoded protein is CASSLFGTSIDTQYF. V is TRBV7-8 and J is TRBJ2-3; 9 nucleotides align to TRBD2. Germline loops: CDR1 SGHVS, CDR2 FQNEAQ. CDR3 length equals 15 residues. V shed 2 bases, J shed 6 bases, and the junction held 6 bases outside the gene matches.